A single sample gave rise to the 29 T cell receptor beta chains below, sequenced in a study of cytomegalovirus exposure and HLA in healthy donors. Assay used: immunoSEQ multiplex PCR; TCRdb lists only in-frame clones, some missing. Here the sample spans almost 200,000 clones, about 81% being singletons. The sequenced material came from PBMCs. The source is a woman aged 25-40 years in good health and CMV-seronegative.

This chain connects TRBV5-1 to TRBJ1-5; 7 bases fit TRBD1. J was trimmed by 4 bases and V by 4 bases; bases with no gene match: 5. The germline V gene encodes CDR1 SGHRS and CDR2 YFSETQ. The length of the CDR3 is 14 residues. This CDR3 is CASSTGQANQPQHF. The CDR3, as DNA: TGCGCCAGCAGCACCGGACAGGCTAATCAGCCCCAGCATTTT.

CDR3 loop: CAWSLRVRGEQYF. In DNA, the CDR3 is TGTGCCTGGAGTCTTCGGGTTAGAGGGGAGCAGTACTTC. The chain joins TRBV30 to TRBJ2-7; maybe TRBD2 (5 bases). CDR1 is GTSNPN, CDR2 SVGIG, per germline (reference sequence). The V and J ends lost 2 bases and 7 bases respectively, with 15 bases between them. The CDR3 contains 13 residues.

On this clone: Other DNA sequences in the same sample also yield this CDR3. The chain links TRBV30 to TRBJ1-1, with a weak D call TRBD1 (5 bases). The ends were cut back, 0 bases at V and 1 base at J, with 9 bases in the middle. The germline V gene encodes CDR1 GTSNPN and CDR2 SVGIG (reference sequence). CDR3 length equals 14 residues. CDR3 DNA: TGTGCCTGGAGTGTACAGGCAGGGAACACTGAAGCTTTCTTT. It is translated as CAWSVQAGNTEAFF.

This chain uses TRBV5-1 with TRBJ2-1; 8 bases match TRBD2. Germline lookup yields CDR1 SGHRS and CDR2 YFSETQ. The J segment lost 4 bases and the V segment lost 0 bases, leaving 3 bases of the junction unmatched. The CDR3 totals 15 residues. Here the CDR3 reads CASSLAGGTYNEQFF. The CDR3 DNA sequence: TGCGCCAGCAGCTTGGCGGGGGGGACATACAATGAGCAGTTCTTC.

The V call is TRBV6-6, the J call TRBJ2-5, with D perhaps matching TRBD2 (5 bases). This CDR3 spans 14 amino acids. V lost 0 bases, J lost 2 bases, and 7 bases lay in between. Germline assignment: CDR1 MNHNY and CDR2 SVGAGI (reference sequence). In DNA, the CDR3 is TGTGCCAGCAGTTACTCGAGGGCTCAAGAGACCCAGTACTTC. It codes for CASSYSRAQETQYF.

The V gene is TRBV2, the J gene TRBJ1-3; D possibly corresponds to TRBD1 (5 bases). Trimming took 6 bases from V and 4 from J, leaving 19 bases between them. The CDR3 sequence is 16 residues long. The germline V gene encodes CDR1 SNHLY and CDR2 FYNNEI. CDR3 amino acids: CASSGDSRASGNTIYF. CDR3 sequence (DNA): TGTGCCAGCAGCGGCGACAGTCGGGCCTCAGGAAACACCATATATTTT. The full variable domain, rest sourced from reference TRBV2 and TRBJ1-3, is EPEVTQTPSHQVTQMGQEVILRCVPISNHLYFYWYRQILGQKVEFLVSFYNNEISEKSEIFDDQFSVERPDGSNFTLKIRSTKLEDSAMYFCASSGDSRASGNTIYFGEGSWLTVV.

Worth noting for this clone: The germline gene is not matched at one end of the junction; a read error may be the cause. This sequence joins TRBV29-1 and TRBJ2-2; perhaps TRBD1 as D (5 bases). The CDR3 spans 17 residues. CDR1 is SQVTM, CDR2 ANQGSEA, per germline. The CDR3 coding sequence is TGCAGCGTCGAAGGGGCTACACGATCTACCACACCCGGGGAGCTGTTTTTT. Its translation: CSVEGATRSTTPGELFF.

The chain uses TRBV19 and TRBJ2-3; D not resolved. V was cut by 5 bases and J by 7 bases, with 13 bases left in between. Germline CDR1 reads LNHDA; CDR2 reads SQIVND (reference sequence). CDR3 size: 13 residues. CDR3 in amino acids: CASSGQAWNTQYF. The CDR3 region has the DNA TGTGCCAGTAGTGGCCAGGCTTGGAATACGCAGTATTTT.

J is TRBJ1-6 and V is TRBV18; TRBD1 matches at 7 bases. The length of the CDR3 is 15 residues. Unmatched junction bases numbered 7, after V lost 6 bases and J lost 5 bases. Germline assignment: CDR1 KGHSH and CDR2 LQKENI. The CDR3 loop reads CASSPRQGNNSPLHF. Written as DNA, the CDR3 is TGTGCCAGCTCCCCGAGACAGGGTAATAATTCACCCCTCCACTTT.

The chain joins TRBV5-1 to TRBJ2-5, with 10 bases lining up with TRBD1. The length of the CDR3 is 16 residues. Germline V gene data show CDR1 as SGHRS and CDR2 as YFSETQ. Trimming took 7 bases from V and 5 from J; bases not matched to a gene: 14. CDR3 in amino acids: CASVPGQGQGRETQYF. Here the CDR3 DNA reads TGCGCCAGCGTCCCGGGACAGGGGCAGGGGAGGGAGACCCAGTACTTC.

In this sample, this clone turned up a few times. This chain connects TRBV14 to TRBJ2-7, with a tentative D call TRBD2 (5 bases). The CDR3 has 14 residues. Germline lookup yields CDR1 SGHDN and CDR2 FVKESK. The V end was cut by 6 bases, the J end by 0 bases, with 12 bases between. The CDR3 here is CASRPSGGSYEQYF. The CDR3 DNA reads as TGTGCCAGCAGACCAAGTGGAGGCTCCTACGAGCAGTACTTC.

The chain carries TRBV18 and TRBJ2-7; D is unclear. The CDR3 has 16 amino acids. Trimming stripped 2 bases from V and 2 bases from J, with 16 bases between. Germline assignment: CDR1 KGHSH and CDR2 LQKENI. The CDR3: CASSPSRQMVTYEQYF. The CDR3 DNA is TGTGCCAGCTCACCATCGCGACAAATGGTTACCTACGAGCAGTACTTC.

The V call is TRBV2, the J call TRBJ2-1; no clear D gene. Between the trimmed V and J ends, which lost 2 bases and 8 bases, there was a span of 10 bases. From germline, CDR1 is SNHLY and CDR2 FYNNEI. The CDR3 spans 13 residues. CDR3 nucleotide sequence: TGTGCCAGCAGTGAAATTTCTCGGGATGAGCAGTTCTTC. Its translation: CASSEISRDEQFF.

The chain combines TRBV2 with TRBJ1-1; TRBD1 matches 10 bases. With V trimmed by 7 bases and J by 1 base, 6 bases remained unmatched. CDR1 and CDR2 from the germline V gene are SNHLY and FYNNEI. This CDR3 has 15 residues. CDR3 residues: CASKGQGTANTEAFF. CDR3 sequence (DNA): TGTGCCAGCAAGGGACAGGGGACGGCGAACACTGAAGCTTTCTTT. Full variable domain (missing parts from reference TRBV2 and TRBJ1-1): EPEVTQTPSHQVTQMGQEVILRCVPISNHLYFYWYRQILGQKVEFLVSFYNNEISEKSEIFDDQFSVERPDGSNFTLKIRSTKLEDSAMYFCASKGQGTANTEAFFGQGTRLTVV.

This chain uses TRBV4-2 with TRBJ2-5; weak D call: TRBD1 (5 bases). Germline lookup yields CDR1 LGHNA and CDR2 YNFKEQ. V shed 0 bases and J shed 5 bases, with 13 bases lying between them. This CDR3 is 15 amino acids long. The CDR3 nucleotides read TGTGCCAGCAGCCAAGATGTTCAGGGATGGGAGACCCAGTACTTC. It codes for CASSQDVQGWETQYF.

The CDR3 coding sequence is TGCGCCAGCAGCCAGAGACAGGGGTTCCGTAATGAAAAACTGTTTTTT. This translates into CASSQRQGFRNEKLFF. V usage is TRBV4-1 and J usage is TRBJ1-4, with TRBD1 matching 8 bases. This CDR3 spans 16 amino acids. Germline CDR1 is MGHRA and CDR2 is YSYEKL. J lost 4 bases, V lost 3 bases, and 7 bases had no gene match.

In DNA, the CDR3 is TGTGCCACCAGCAGAGATACCGGGGGGAAAGAAAAACTGTTTTTT. Its protein product is CATSRDTGGKEKLFF. The chain links TRBV15 to TRBJ1-4; tentatively, D is TRBD1 (5 bases). The V end lost 0 bases, the J end lost 8 bases, and 13 bases lay between the germline ends. The germline CDR1 and CDR2 sequences are LNHNV and YYDKDF (reference sequence). The CDR3 loop spans 15 amino acids.

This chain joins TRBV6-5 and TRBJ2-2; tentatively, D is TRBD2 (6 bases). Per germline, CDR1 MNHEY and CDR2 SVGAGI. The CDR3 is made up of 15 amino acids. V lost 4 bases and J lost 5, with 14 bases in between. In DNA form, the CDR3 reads TGTGCCAGCAGTTCCACGACTAGAGGTACCGGGGAGCTGTTTTTT. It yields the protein CASSSTTRGTGELFF.

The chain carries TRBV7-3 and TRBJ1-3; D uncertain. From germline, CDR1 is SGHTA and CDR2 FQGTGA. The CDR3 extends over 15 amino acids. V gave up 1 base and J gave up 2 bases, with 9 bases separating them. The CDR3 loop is CASSLNTGTGNTIYF. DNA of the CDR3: TGTGCCAGCAGCTTAAACACGGGGACTGGAAACACCATATATTTT.

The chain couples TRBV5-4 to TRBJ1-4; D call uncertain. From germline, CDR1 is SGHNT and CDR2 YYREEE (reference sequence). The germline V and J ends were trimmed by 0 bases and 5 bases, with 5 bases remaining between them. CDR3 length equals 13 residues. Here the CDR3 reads CASSLGRNEKLFF. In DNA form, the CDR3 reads TGTGCCAGCAGCTTGGGCAGAAATGAAAAACTGTTTTTT.

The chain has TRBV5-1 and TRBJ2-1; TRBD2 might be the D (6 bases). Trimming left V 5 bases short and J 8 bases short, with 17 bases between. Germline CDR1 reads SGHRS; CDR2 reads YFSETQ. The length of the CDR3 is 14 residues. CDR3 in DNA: TGCGCCAGCAGGTCCCTAGCGTCGAACGATGAGCAGTTCTTC. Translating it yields CASRSLASNDEQFF. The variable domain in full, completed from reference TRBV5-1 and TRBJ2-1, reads KAGVTQTPRYLIKTRGQQVTLSCSPISGHRSVSWYQQTPGQGLQFLFEYFSETQRNKGNFPGRFSGRQFSNSRSEMNVSTLELGDSALYLCASRSLASNDEQFFGPGTRLTVL.

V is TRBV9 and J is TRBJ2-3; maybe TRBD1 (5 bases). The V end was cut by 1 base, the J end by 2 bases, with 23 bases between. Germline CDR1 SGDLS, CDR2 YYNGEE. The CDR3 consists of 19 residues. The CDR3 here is CASSVTGSRAPGYTDTQYF. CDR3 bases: TGTGCCAGCAGCGTAACGGGTAGTAGGGCACCAGGGTACACAGATACGCAGTATTTT.

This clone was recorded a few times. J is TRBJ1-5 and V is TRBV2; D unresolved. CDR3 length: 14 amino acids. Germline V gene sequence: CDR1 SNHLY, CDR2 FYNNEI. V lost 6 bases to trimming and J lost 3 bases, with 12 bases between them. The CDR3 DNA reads TGTGCCAGCAGGGTGCCGGGGAACAATCAGCCCCAGCATTTT. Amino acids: CASRVPGNNQPQHF. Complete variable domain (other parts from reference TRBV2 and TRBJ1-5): EPEVTQTPSHQVTQMGQEVILRCVPISNHLYFYWYRQILGQKVEFLVSFYNNEISEKSEIFDDQFSVERPDGSNFTLKIRSTKLEDSAMYFCASRVPGNNQPQHFGDGTRLSIL.

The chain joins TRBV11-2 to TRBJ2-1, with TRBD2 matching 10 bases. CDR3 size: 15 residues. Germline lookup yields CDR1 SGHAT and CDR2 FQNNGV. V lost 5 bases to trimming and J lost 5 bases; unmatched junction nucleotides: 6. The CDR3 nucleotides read TGTGCCAGCAGCCGCCGACTAGCGGGCCACAATGAGCAGTTCTTC. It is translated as CASSRRLAGHNEQFF. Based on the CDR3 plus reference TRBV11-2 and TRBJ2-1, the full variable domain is EAGVAQSPRYKIIEKRQSVAFWCNPISGHATLYWYQQILGQGPKLLIQFQNNGVVDDSQLPKDRFSAERLKGVDSTLKIQPAKLEDSAVYLCASSRRLAGHNEQFFGPGTRLTVL.

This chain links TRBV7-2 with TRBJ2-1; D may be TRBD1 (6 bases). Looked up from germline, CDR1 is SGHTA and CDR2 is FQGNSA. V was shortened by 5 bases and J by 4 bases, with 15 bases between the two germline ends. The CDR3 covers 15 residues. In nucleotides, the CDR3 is TGTGCCAGCAGCCAAGGTAGAGGGGGTTACAATGAGCAGTTCTTC. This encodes CASSQGRGGYNEQFF.

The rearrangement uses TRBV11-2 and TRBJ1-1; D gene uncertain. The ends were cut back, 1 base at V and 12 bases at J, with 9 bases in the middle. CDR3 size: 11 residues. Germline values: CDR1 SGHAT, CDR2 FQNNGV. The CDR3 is CASSLGGETFF. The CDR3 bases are TGTGCCAGCAGCTTAGGGGGAGAAACTTTCTTT. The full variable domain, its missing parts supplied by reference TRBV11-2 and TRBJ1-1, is EAGVAQSPRYKIIEKRQSVAFWCNPISGHATLYWYQQILGQGPKLLIQFQNNGVVDDSQLPKDRFSAERLKGVDSTLKIQPAKLEDSAVYLCASSLGGETFFGQGTRLTVV.

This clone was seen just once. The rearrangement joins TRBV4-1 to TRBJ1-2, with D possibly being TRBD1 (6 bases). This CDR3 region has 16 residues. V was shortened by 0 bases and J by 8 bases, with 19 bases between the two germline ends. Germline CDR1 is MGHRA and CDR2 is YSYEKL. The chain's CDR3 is CASSQEPVGGRRGYTF. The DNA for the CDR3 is TGCGCCAGCAGCCAAGAGCCTGTCGGGGGGCGGCGCGGCTACACCTTC.

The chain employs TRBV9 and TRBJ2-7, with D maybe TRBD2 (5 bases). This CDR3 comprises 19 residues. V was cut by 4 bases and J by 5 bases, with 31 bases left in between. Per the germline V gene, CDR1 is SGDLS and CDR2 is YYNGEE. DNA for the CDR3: TGTGCCAGCAGCCCTTCTCGGCGGAGCGGCCTCAAGGTTCGAAACGAGCAGTACTTC. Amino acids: CASSPSRRSGLKVRNEQYF.

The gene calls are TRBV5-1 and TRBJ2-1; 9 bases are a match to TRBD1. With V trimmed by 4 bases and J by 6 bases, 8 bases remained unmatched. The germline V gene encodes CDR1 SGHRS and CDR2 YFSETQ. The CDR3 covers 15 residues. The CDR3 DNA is TGCGCCAGCAGCATAGGGACAGGGAGGTCCAATGAGCAGTTCTTC. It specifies CASSIGTGRSNEQFF.